This is a list of T cell receptor beta chains from one sample in a study of T cells in Graves' hyperthyroidism and ophthalmopathy. TCRdb passed the multiplex PCR reads through MiXCR, listing each CDR3 protein once. The sample contains 300,000 to 350,000 distinct CDR3 sequences, approximately 16% of which appear only once. The sequencing sample was made of blood. The receptors were sampled from a man aged 25-45 years with Graves' hyperthyroidism. Both conserved end residues are trimmed from each CDR3.

TRBJ2-1 TRBV28 ATTRGDRVYNEQF
TRBJ1-3 TRBV5-6 ASSLEWTPSGNTIY
TRBJ1-1 TRBV10-3 AISGVGGTEAF
TRBJ2-3 TRBV7-2 ASSRRTSGDTDTQY
TRBJ2-3 TRBV3-1 ASSRSGSMYTQY
TRBJ2-5 TRBV20-1 SATKGVGETQY
TRBJ2-7 TRBV4-2 ASSQGPGREQY
TRBJ2-7 TRBV6-5 ASSYKYEQY
TRBJ1-2 TRBV19 ASSRDTVNYGYT
TRBJ2-3 TRBV20-1 SATPGVYTDTQY
TRBJ2-4 TRBV6-1 ASRSGIRRAQSKNIQY
TRBJ2-5 TRBV9 ASSQGGSETQY
TRBJ2-2 TRBV19 ASSIDQFTGELF
TRBJ1-5 TRBV2 ASSERGSQGEPQH
TRBJ1-1 TRBV19 ASTTESQLNTEAF
TRBJ1-3 TRBV11-2 ASSLNGGWSGNTIY
TRBJ2-3 TRBV18 ASSPPTGADTQY
TRBJ1-2 TRBV28 ASSLTVALRYT
TRBJ2-6 TRBV11-2 ASSSASGRTGANVLT
TRBJ2-7 TRBV10-3 AIRASDRGLYEQY
TRBJ1-1 TRBV7-9 ASSLASGAGVRTEAF
TRBJ2-5 TRBV7-2 ASSLEQKETQY
TRBJ1-1 TRBV2 ASHGQGWTEAF
TRBJ2-7 TRBV7-6 ASSPEAGPLYEQY
TRBJ2-7 TRBV20-1 SARDGRYYEQY
TRBJ2-1 TRBV13 ASSSDGTNPYNEQF
TRBJ2-7 TRBV5-1 ASSSRTGEMYEQY
TRBJ1-1 TRBV12-3/TRBV12-4 ASSFSGTTEAF
TRBJ1-1 TRBV11-2 ASSLGQASTEAF
TRBJ2-5 TRBV29-1 RRASGRYQETQY
TRBJ2-6 TRBV7-6 ASSPTGQAGANVLT
TRBJ2-3 TRBV28 ATGGETGLLTDTQY
TRBJ2-2 TRBV12-3/TRBV12-4 ASRGGTRASDGELF
TRBJ2-5 TRBV2 ASSWTGDEETQY
TRBJ1-5 TRBV20-1 SARKAGQTEQPQH
TRBJ1-2 TRBV20-1 SARDLGRDLYGYT
TRBJ2-1 TRBV6-1 ASSEALTGLYNEQF
TRBJ1-2 TRBV27 ASSLNGAAPYGYT
TRBJ1-4 TRBV2 ALREDEKLF
TRBJ1-3 TRBV28 ASSQGRTGNTIY
TRBJ1-4 TRBV15 ATSRTDATNEKLF
TRBJ1-1 TRBV5-1 ASSPRHQEKDEAF
TRBJ2-1 TRBV9 ASSVRDSLRGQF
TRBJ2-7 TRBV27 ASSRGGSFSYEQY
TRBJ1-1 TRBV5-6 ASSSGTEMNTEAF
TRBJ1-1 TRBV18 ASSQITWTGETEAF
TRBJ1-5 TRBV11-2 ASSLTGRENQPQH
TRBJ1-2 TRBV20-1 SAPVGSYGYT
TRBJ1-5 TRBV10-3 ASSGGRGARGNQPQH
TRBJ2-5 TRBV13 ASSLAGPPQETQY
TRBJ2-1 TRBV7-9 ASSGSAGSYNEQF
TRBJ1-2 TRBV11-2 ASTTGGYGYT